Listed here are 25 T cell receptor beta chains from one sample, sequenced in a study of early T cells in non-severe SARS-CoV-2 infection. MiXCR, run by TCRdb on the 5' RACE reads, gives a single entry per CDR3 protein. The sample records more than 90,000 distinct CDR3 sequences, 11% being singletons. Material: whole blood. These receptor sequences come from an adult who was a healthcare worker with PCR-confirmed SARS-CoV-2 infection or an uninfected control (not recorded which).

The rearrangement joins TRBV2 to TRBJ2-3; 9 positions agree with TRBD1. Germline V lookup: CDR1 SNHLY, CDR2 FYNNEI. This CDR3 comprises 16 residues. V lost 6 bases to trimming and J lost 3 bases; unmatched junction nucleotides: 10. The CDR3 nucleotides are TGTGCCAGCAGCGTCTGGACAGGGGAGAGGACAGATACGCAGTATTTT. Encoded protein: CASSVWTGERTDTQYF.

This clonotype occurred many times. CDR3 amino acids: CASSLVGGTQYF. The CDR3 DNA is TGTGCCAGCAGCTTGGTCGGGGGGACCCAGTACTTC. V is TRBV5-6 and J is TRBJ2-5; possibly TRBD2 for D (6 bases). The germline gives CDR1 SGHDT, CDR2 YYEEEE. The V end lost 0 bases, the J end lost 7 bases, and 7 bases lay between the germline ends. The CDR3 sequence is 12 residues long. Filled out from reference TRBV5-6 and TRBJ2-5, the complete variable domain reads DAGVTQSPTHLIKTRGQQVTLRCSPKSGHDTVSWYQQALGQGPQFIFQYYEEEERQRGNFPDRFSGHQFPNYSSELNVNALLLGDSALYLCASSLVGGTQYFGPGTRLLVL.

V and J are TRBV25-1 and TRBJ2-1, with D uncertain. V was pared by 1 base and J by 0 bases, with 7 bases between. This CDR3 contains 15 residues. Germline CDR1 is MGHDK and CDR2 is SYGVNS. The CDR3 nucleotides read TGTGCCAGCAGTGAATGGCGCGGCTCCTACAATGAGCAGTTCTTC. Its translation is CASSEWRGSYNEQFF.

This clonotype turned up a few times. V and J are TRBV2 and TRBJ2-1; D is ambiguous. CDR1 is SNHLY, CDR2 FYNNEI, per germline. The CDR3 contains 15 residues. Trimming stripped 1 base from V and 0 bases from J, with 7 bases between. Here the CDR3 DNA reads TGTGCCAGCAGTGAAGGGTATGGCTCCTACAATGAGCAGTTCTTC. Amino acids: CASSEGYGSYNEQFF.

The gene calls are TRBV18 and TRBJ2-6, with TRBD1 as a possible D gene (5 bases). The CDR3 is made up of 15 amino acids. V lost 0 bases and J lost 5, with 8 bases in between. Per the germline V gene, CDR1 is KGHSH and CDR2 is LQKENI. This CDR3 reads CASSPPGAWANVLTF. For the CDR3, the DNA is TGTGCCAGCTCACCACCAGGGGCTTGGGCCAACGTCCTGACTTTC.

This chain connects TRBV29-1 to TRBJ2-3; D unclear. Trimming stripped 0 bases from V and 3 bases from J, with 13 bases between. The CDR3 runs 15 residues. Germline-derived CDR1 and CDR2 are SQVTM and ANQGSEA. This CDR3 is CSVEDRARYTDTQYF. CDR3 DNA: TGCAGCGTTGAAGATCGTGCCCGATATACAGATACGCAGTATTTT.

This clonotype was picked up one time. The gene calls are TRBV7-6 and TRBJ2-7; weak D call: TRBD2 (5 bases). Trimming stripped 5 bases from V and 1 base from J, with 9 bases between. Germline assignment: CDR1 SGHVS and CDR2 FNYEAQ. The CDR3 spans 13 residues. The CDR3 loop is CASSPRTSYEQYF. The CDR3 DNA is TGTGCCAGCAGCCCGAGGACTTCCTACGAGCAGTACTTC.

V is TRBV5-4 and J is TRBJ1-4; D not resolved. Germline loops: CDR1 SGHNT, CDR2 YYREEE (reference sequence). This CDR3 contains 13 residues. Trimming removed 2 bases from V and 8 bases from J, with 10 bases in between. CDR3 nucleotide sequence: TGTGCCAGCAGCTTACTGACGGGAGAAAAACTGTTTTTT. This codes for CASSLLTGEKLFF.

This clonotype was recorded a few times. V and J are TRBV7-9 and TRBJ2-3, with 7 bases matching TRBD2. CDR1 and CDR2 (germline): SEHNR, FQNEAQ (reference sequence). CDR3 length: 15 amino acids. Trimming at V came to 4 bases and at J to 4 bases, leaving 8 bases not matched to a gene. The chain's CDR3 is CASSSFVGRADTQYF. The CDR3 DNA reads TGTGCCAGCAGCTCCTTCGTGGGGAGGGCAGATACGCAGTATTTT.

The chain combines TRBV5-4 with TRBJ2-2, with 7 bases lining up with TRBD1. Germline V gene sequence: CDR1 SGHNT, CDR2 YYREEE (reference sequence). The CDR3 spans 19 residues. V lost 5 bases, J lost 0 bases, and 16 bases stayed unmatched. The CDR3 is CASSSPKTGNPTNTGELFF. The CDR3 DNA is TGTGCCAGCAGTTCACCAAAGACAGGGAACCCCACGAACACCGGGGAGCTGTTTTTT.

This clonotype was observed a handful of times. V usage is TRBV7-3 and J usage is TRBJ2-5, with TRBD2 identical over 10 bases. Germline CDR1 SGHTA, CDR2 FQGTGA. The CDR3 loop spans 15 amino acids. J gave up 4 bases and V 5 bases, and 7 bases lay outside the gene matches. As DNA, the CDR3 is TGTGCCAGCAGCCGGAGCGGGGGGGCCGGAGAGACCCAGTACTTC. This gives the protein CASSRSGGAGETQYF.

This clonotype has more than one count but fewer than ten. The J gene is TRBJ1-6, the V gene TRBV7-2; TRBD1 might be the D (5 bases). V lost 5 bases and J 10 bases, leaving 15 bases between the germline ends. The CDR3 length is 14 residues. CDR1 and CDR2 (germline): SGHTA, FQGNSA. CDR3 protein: CASSTGPISSPLHF. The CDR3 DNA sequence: TGTGCCAGCAGCACGGGACCCATATCCTCACCCCTCCACTTT. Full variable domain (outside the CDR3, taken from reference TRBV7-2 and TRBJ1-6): GAGVSQSPSNKVTEKGKDVELRCDPISGHTALYWYRQSLGQGLEFLIYFQGNSAPDKSGLPSDRFSAERTGGSVSTLTIQRTQQEDSAVYLCASSTGPISSPLHFGNGTRLTVT.

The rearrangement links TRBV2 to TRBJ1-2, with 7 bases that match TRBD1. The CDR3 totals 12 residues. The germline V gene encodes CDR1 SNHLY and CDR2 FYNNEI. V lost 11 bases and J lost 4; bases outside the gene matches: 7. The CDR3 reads CAGRQGTYGYTF. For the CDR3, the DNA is TGTGCCGGCCGACAGGGAACCTATGGCTACACCTTC.

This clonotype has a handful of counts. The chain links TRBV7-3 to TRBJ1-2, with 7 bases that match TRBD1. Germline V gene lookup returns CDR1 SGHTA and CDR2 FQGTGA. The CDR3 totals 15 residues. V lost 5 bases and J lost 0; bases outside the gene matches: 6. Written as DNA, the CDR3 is TGTGCCAGCAGCCCCCGACAGGGACCTAACTATGGCTACACCTTC. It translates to CASSPRQGPNYGYTF.

CDR3: CASSEYTRGTEAFF. Written as DNA, the CDR3 is TGTGCCAGCAGTGAATACACCCGGGGCACTGAAGCTTTCTTT. The chain carries TRBV2 and TRBJ1-1; D ambiguous. Germline CDR1 SNHLY, CDR2 FYNNEI. CDR3 length: 14 amino acids. V lost 2 bases to trimming and J lost 4 bases, with 11 bases between them.

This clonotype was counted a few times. CDR3: CASSLGTVADGPLHF. CDR3 DNA sequence: TGTGCCAGCAGCTTAGGGACGGTGGCTGATGGACCCCTCCACTTT. The chain couples TRBV7-2 to TRBJ1-6; D not resolved. The V and J ends lost 1 base and 12 bases respectively, with 16 bases between them. The CDR3 covers 15 residues. CDR1 and CDR2 from the germline V gene are SGHTA and FQGNSA.

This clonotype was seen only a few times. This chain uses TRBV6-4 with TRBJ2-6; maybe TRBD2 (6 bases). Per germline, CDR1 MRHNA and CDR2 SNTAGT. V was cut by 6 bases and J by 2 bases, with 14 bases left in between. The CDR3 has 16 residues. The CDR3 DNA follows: TGTGCCAGCAGCCCGGGGGATTTGACTGGGGCCAACGTCCTGACTTTC. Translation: CASSPGDLTGANVLTF.

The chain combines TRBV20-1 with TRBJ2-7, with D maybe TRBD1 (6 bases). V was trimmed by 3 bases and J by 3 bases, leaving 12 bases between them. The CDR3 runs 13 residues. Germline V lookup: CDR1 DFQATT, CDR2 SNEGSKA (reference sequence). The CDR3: CSASKDRDYEQYF. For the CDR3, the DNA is TGCAGTGCTAGCAAGGACAGAGACTACGAGCAGTACTTC.

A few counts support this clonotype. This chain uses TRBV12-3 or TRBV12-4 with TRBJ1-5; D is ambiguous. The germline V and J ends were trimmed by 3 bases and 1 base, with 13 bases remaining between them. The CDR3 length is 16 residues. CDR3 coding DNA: TGTGCCAGCAGTTTTCGGCACCTTATGAGCAATCAGCCCCAGCATTTT. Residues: CASSFRHLMSNQPQHF.

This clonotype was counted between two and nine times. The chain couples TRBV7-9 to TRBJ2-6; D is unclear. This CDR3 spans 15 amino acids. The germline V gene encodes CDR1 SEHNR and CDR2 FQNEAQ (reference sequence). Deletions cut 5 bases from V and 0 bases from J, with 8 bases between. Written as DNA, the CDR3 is TGTGCCAGCAGCGGACGTGGCTCTGGGGCCAACGTCCTGACTTTC. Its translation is CASSGRGSGANVLTF.

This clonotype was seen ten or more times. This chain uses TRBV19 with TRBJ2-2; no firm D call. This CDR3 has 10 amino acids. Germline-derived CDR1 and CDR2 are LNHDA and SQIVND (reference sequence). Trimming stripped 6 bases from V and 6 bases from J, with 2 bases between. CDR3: CASRAGELFF. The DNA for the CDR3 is TGTGCCAGTAGGGCCGGGGAGCTGTTTTTT.

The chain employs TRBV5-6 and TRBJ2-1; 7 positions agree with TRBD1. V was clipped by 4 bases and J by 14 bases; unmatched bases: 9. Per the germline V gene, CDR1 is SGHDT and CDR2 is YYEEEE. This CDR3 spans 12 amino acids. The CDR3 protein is CASSRWTGKEFF. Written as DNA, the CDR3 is TGTGCCAGCAGCCGTTGGACAGGCAAGGAGTTCTTC.

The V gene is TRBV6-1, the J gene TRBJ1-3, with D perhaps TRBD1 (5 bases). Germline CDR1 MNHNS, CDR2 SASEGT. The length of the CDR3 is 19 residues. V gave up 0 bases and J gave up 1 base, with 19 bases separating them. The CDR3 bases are TGTGCCAGCAGTGAAGCGCTCGGGGTGTTCGGGGGATCTGGAAACACCATATATTTT. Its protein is CASSEALGVFGGSGNTIYF.

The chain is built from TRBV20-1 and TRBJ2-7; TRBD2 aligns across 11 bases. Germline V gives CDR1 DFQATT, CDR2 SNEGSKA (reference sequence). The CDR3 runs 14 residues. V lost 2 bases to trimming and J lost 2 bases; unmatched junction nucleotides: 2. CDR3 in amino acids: CSARLAGGPYEQYF. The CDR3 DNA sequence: TGCAGTGCTAGACTAGCGGGGGGCCCCTACGAGCAGTACTTC.

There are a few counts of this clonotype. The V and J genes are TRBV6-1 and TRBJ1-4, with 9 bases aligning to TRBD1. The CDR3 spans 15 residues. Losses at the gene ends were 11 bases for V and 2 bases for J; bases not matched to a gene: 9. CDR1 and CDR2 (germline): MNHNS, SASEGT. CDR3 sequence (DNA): TGTGCCGGGAAGGACAGGGGATCGACTAATGAAAAACTGTTTTTT. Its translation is CAGKDRGSTNEKLFF.